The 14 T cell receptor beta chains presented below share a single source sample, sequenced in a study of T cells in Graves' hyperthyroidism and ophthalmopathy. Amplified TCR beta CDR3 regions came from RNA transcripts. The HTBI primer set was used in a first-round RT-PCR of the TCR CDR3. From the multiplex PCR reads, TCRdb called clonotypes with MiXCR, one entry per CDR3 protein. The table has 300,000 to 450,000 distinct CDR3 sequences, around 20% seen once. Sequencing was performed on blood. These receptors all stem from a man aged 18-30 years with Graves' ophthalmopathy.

CDR3 residues: CSARDSPPEQFF. Here the CDR3 DNA reads TGCAGTGCTAGGGACTCCCCCCCTGAGCAGTTCTTC. The chain recombines TRBV20-1 with TRBJ2-1; TRBD2 might be the D (5 bases). The CDR3 loop spans 12 amino acids. Trimming removed 3 bases from V and 9 bases from J, with 12 bases in between. Germline V gene sequence: CDR1 DFQATT, CDR2 SNEGSKA (reference sequence).

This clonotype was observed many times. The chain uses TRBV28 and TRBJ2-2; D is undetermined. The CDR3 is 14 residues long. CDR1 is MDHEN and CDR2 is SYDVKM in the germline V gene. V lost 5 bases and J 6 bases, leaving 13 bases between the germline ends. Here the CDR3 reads CASSQRMSAGELFF. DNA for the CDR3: TGTGCCAGCAGTCAACGGATGTCCGCCGGGGAGCTGTTTTTT. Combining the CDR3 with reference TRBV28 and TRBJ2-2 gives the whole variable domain DVKVTQSSRYLVKRTGEKVFLECVQDMDHENMFWYRQDPGLGLRLIYFSYDVKMKEKGDIPEGYSVSREKKERFSLILESASTNQTSMYLCASSQRMSAGELFFGEGSRLTVL.

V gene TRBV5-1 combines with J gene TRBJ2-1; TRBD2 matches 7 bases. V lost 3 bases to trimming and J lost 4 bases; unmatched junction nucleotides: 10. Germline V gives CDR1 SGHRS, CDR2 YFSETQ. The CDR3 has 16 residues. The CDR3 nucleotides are TGCGCCAGCAGCTGGGGGGGGTACTCCCAGTACAATGAGCAGTTCTTC. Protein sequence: CASSWGGYSQYNEQFF.

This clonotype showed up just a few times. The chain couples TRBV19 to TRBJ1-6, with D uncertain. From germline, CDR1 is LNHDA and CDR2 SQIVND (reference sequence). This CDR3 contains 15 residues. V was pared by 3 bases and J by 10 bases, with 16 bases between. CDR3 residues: CASSMSGSGGSPLHF. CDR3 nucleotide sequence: TGTGCCAGTAGTATGTCCGGGAGCGGAGGATCACCCCTCCACTTT.

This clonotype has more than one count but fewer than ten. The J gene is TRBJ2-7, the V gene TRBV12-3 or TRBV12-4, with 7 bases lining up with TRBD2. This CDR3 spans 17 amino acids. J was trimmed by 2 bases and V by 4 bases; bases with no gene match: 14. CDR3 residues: CASSSRSYLADPYEQYF. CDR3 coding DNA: TGTGCCAGCAGTTCGAGGAGTTATCTAGCGGACCCCTACGAGCAGTACTTC.

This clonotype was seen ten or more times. CDR3 DNA: TGTGCCAGCAGCTCGTGGGGCCTTAATGAAAAACTGTTTTTT. Its translation is CASSSWGLNEKLFF. The rearrangement uses TRBV5-5 and TRBJ1-4, with a weak D call TRBD1 (5 bases). V was shortened by 3 bases and J by 4 bases, with 10 bases between the two germline ends. Germline loops: CDR1 SGHKS, CDR2 YYEKEE (reference sequence). CDR3 size: 14 residues. Looking up the rest from reference TRBV5-5 and TRBJ1-4 gives the full variable domain: DAGVTQSPTHLIKTRGQQVTLRCSPISGHKSVSWYQQVLGQGPQFIFQYYEKEERGRGNFPDRFSARQFPNYSSELNVNALLLGDSALYLCASSSWGLNEKLFFGSGTQLSVL.

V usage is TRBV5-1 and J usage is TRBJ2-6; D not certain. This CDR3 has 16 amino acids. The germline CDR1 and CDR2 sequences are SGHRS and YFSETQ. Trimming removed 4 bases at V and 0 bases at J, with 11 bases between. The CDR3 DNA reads TGCGCCAGCAGCCTAGAAAAGGACTCTGGGGCCAACGTCCTGACTTTC. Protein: CASSLEKDSGANVLTF.

The CDR3 DNA sequence: TGTGCCAGCGGTTCCGGACGTATTACTTACGAGCAGTACTTC. It translates to CASGSGRITYEQYF. The chain links TRBV12-3 or TRBV12-4 to TRBJ2-7; D uncertain. This CDR3 is built from 14 residues. The V gene lost 8 bases and the J gene lost 4 bases, with 18 bases spanning the gap.

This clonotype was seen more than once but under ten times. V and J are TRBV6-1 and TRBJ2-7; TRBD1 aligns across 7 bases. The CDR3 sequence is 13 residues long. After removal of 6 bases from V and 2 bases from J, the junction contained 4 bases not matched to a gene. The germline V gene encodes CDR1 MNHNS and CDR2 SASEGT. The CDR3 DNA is TGTGCCAGCAGGGCTGGACAGGCCTACGAGCAGTACTTC. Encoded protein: CASRAGQAYEQYF.

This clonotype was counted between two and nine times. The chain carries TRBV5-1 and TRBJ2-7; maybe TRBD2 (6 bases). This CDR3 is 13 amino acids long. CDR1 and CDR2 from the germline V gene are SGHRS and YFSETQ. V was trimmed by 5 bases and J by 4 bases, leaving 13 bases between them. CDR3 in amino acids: CASRGGMGYEQYF. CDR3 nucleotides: TGCGCCAGCAGGGGCGGGATGGGATACGAGCAGTACTTC.

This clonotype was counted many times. CDR3 DNA: TGTGCCAGCAGCTTACCGGGGGGGACCTACAATGAGCAGTTCTTC. As protein: CASSLPGGTYNEQFF. The rearrangement links TRBV13 to TRBJ2-1, with TRBD2 matching 8 bases. The trim removed 2 bases at V and 2 bases at J, leaving 2 bases unmatched. Germline V lookup: CDR1 PRHDT, CDR2 FYEKMQ (reference sequence). The CDR3 length is 15 residues.

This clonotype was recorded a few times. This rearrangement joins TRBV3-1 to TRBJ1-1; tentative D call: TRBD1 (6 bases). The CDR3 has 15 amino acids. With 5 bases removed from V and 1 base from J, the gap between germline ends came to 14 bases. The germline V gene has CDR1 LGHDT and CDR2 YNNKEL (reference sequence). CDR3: CASSATGTANTEAFF. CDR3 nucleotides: TGTGCCAGCAGCGCCACAGGGACGGCGAACACTGAAGCTTTCTTT.

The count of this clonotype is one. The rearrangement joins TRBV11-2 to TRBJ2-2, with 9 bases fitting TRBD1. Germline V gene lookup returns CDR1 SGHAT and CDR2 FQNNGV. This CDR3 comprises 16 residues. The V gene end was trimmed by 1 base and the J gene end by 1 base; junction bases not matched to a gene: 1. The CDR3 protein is CASSLGDRVNTGELFF. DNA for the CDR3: TGTGCCAGCAGCTTAGGGGACAGGGTGAACACCGGGGAGCTGTTTTTT.

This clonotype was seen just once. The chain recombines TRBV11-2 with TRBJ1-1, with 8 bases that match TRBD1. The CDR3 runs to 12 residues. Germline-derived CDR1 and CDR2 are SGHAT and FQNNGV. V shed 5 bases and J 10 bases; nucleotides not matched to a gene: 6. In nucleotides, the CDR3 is TGTGCCAGCAGCCAAGACAGGGGAATAGCTTTCTTT. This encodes CASSQDRGIAFF.